The sequence of this T cell receptor (beta chain) was determined in a study of blood T cell repertoires in COVID-19. The wider study: Nucleic acid was either cDNA or gDNA, and it came from T cells, B-cell-depleted T cells, or PBMCs.

Donors of Cohort 3 who recovered were those that had two negative PCRs, clearance, or symptom resolution. The CDR3 sequence is 14 residues long. Germline-derived CDR1 and CDR2 are LNHDA and SQIVND (reference sequence). J was trimmed by 13 bases and V by 3 bases; bases with no gene match: 10. Measured with immunoSEQ multiplex PCR; TCRdb has only the in-frame clones, and not every one. The sample records 320,000 or so clones, roughly 87% being singletons. Sequencing input: PBMCs or T cells enriched from blood (not recorded which). The source is a woman aged 25-40 years who had recovered from COVID-19. The rearrangement joins TRBV19 to TRBJ2-2; 8 bases are a match to TRBD2. In nucleotides, the CDR3 is TGTGCCAGTAGTATGTCCGGGGGGGCGAGCGGGCTGTTTTTT. As protein: CASSMSGGASGLFF.